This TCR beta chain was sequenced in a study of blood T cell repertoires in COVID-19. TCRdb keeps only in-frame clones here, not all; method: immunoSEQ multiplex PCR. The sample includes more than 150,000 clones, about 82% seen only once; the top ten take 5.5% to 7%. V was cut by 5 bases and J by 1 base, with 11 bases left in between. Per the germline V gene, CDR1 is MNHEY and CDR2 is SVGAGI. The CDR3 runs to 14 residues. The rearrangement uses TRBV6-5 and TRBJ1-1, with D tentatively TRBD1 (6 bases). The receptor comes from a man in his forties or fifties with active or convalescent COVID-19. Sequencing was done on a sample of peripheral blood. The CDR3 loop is CASSQQGGNTEAFF. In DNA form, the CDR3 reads TGTGCCAGCAGTCAACAGGGTGGGAACACTGAAGCTTTCTTT.